This T cell receptor beta chain comes out of a study of radiotherapy plus CTLA-4 blockade in lung cancer. Notes on the study in general: There was expansion of tumor-derived TCR clones in blood after radiotherapy plus ipilimumab.

This clone was observed once. Its antigen is unknown. Sequencing used immunoSEQ multiplex PCR; TCRdb keeps in-frame clones, though not all of them. The sample holds 81,000 or so clones, roughly four fifths seen once. This CDR3 is built from 20 residues. Trimming left V 2 bases short and J 4 bases short, with 27 bases between. Looked up from germline, CDR1 is SGHDN and CDR2 is FVKESK. This sample comprised peripheral blood, obtained from a patient treated with radiotherapy plus ipilimumab. The rearrangement joins TRBV14 to TRBJ2-1, with D tentatively TRBD1 (6 bases). The sequence came from a human donor with non-small cell lung cancer who had stable disease on radiotherapy plus ipilimumab. The CDR3 protein is CASSQTYRGIVVGGYNEQFF. In DNA form, the CDR3 reads TGTGCCAGCAGCCAAACCTATAGGGGGATCGTCGTCGGCGGATACAATGAGCAGTTCTTC.